The clone carrying this T cell receptor (beta chain) was counted a single time. Its antigen is as yet unknown. The sample comes from a study of CD8+CD57+ T cells in acquired aplastic anemia. Across the whole study: Sorting CD4+ and CD8+ cells gave DNA averaging approximately 2.9 ug. In CD4+ cells, healthy donors produced an average of approximately 11 million reads. Points from the study as a whole: The study identified about 30 CD8+ CDR3 sequences shared by patients and controls.

For CDR3 and TCR beta VDJ profiling, genomic DNA was the template used. TCRdb reprocessed the reads with MiXCR, giving one entry per CDR3 protein. Among about 180,000 distinct CDR3 sequences, 40% to 50% were seen once, and the ten largest hold roughly 3%. Sequenced material: sorted CD4+, CD8+, or CD8+CD57+ T cells (not recorded which) from PBMCs. The source is a human donor in good health.

CDR3 protein: CASSLWQGRTEAFF. DNA of the CDR3: TGTGCCAGCAGCTTGTGGCAGGGACGGACTGAAGCTTTCTTT. V gene TRBV5-4 combines with J gene TRBJ1-1; D is possibly TRBD1 (5 bases). V was pared by 1 base and J by 5 bases, with 12 bases between. This CDR3 contains 14 residues. The V gene's germline CDR1 is SGHNT and CDR2 YYREEE (reference sequence).